These T cell receptor beta chains were read from a single sample in a study of metastatic and nonmetastatic thyroid tumors. TCRdb used MiXCR to call clones anew from the PCR reads. This repertoire shows 6,500 to 10,000 clones, approximately 25% found once; its top ten account for about 13%. What was sequenced was adjacent normal tissue. Receptors originate from a female donor with papillary thyroid cancer or a benign thyroid nodule (not recorded which). Some clones in this sample may be carry-over from other donors' samples. CDR3s include the opening cysteine and the closing phenylalanine or tryptophan. Each record gives: V gene, D gene, clone size, J gene, CDR3 protein, CDR3 DNA. D genes are given only for firm matches. Clone size is not always given. Where it is, it says once, few, many or a class for expanded clones.

v_gene: TRBV9
d_gene: -
abundance: -
j_gene: TRBJ1-3
CDR3aa: CASSVAPDGDTIYF
CDR3nt: TGTGCCAGCAGCGTAGCCCCTGATGGAGACACCATATATTTT

v_gene: TRBV24-1
d_gene: -
abundance: few
j_gene: TRBJ1-3
CDR3aa: CAATQPSGTIYF
CDR3nt: TGTGCCGCCACCCAGCCCTCGGGCACCATATATTTT

v_gene: TRBV27
d_gene: -
abundance: large
j_gene: TRBJ1-2
CDR3aa: CASSVGDVGYGYTF
CDR3nt: TGTGCCAGCAGTGTAGGGGACGTAGGGTATGGCTACACCTTC

v_gene: TRBV5-8
d_gene: -
abundance: few
j_gene: TRBJ2-2
CDR3aa: CASRVEEGELFF
CDR3nt: TGTGCCAGCAGGGTAGAGGAGGGGGAGCTGTTTTTT

v_gene: TRBV11-2
d_gene: -
abundance: once
j_gene: TRBJ2-7
CDR3aa: CASSQYGYEQYF
CDR3nt: TGTGCCAGCAGCCAGTACGGGTATGAGCAGTACTTC

v_gene: TRBV11-2
d_gene: -
abundance: few
j_gene: TRBJ2-7
CDR3aa: CASSLLAGGTYEQYF
CDR3nt: TGTGCCAGCAGCCTGTTGGCAGGGGGGACCTACGAGCAGTACTTC

v_gene: TRBV5-1
d_gene: -
abundance: -
j_gene: TRBJ1-5
CDR3aa: CASSLGPIQPQHF
CDR3nt: TGCGCCAGCAGCTTGGGCCCGATCCAGCCCCAGCATTTT

v_gene: TRBV6-1
d_gene: -
abundance: -
j_gene: TRBJ2-1
CDR3aa: CASSDDGYNEQFF
CDR3nt: TGTGCCAGCAGTGATGATGGCTACAATGAGCAGTTCTTC

v_gene: TRBV30
d_gene: TRBD1
abundance: -
j_gene: TRBJ1-6
CDR3aa: CAWSGTGLNSPLHF
CDR3nt: TGTGCCTGGAGTGGGACAGGGTTAAATTCACCCCTCCACTTT

v_gene: TRBV6-1
d_gene: -
abundance: few
j_gene: TRBJ2-3
CDR3aa: CASSSGGSRTDTQYF
CDR3nt: TGTGCCAGCAGTTCAGGAGGATCTAGGACAGATACGCAGTATTTT

v_gene: TRBV2
d_gene: TRBD1
abundance: -
j_gene: TRBJ2-1
CDR3aa: CASRDLDRPGSNEQFF
CDR3nt: TGTGCCAGCAGAGACTTGGACAGGCCAGGCTCTAATGAGCAGTTCTTC

v_gene: TRBV6-1
d_gene: -
abundance: few
j_gene: TRBJ2-7
CDR3aa: CASKQIGSSYEQYF
CDR3nt: TGTGCCAGCAAGCAGATCGGAAGCTCCTACGAGCAGTACTTC

v_gene: TRBV20-1
d_gene: -
abundance: -
j_gene: TRBJ2-7
CDR3aa: CSAPPGGQRPYEQYF
CDR3nt: TGCAGTGCTCCCCCCGGGGGACAGAGGCCCTACGAGCAGTACTTC

v_gene: TRBV15
d_gene: TRBD1
abundance: many
j_gene: TRBJ1-2
CDR3aa: CATSRDPDRQGHFSNYGYTF
CDR3nt: TGTGCCACCAGCAGAGATCCGGACCGACAGGGGCATTTCTCTAACTATGGCTACACCTTC

v_gene: TRBV4-1
d_gene: TRBD1
abundance: many
j_gene: TRBJ2-7
CDR3aa: CASSQDSGTGAYEQYF
CDR3nt: TGCGCCAGCAGCCAAGACTCGGGGACAGGTGCCTACGAGCAGTACTTC

v_gene: TRBV4-1
d_gene: -
abundance: medium-sized
j_gene: TRBJ2-7
CDR3aa: CASSQVDEQYF
CDR3nt: TGCGCCAGCAGCCAAGTGGACGAGCAGTACTTC

v_gene: TRBV6-1
d_gene: TRBD2
abundance: medium-sized
j_gene: TRBJ2-1
CDR3aa: CASSKTRTSGDTYNEQFF
CDR3nt: TGTGCCAGCAGTAAAACGAGGACTAGCGGGGATACCTACAATGAGCAGTTCTTC

v_gene: TRBV19
d_gene: -
abundance: medium-sized
j_gene: TRBJ2-1
CDR3aa: CARESVTRPYNEQFF
CDR3nt: TGTGCCAGAGAATCTGTGACTAGGCCCTACAATGAGCAGTTCTTC

v_gene: TRBV30
d_gene: -
abundance: medium-sized
j_gene: TRBJ1-4
CDR3aa: CAWAKPSGGSRTNEKLFF
CDR3nt: TGTGCCTGGGCGAAACCCTCTGGGGGGTCGCGGACTAATGAAAAACTGTTTTTT

v_gene: TRBV20-1
d_gene: TRBD2
abundance: -
j_gene: TRBJ2-7
CDR3aa: CSARSLAGGSDEQYF
CDR3nt: TGCAGTGCTAGAAGCCTAGCGGGAGGGAGCGACGAGCAGTACTTC

v_gene: TRBV20-1
d_gene: -
abundance: medium-sized
j_gene: TRBJ2-7
CDR3aa: CSASGRVYEQYF
CDR3nt: TGCAGTGCTAGTGGCAGGGTCTACGAGCAGTACTTC

v_gene: TRBV29-1
d_gene: TRBD2
abundance: many
j_gene: TRBJ2-2
CDR3aa: CSAKGLAGVRTGELFF
CDR3nt: TGCAGCGCCAAGGGACTAGCGGGAGTAAGGACCGGGGAGCTGTTTTTT

v_gene: TRBV7-9
d_gene: -
abundance: -
j_gene: TRBJ1-2
CDR3aa: CASSQPTVYGYTF
CDR3nt: TGTGCCAGCAGCCAACCGACAGTGTATGGCTACACCTTC

v_gene: TRBV19
d_gene: -
abundance: medium-sized
j_gene: TRBJ2-1
CDR3aa: CASSMAGYSYNEQFF
CDR3nt: TGTGCCAGTAGTATGGCCGGCTACTCCTACAATGAGCAGTTCTTC

v_gene: TRBV5-1
d_gene: TRBD2
abundance: few
j_gene: TRBJ2-2
CDR3aa: CASSLLAAGDTGELFF
CDR3nt: TGCGCCAGCAGCTTACTGGCGGCGGGAGACACCGGGGAGCTGTTTTTT

v_gene: TRBV15
d_gene: TRBD2
abundance: few
j_gene: TRBJ2-7
CDR3aa: CATSRVASGGFLEQYF
CDR3nt: TGTGCCACCAGCAGAGTGGCTAGCGGGGGGTTCTTGGAGCAGTACTTC

v_gene: TRBV11-1
d_gene: TRBD1
abundance: -
j_gene: TRBJ2-1
CDR3aa: CASSQIGQGGSEQFF
CDR3nt: TGTGCCAGCAGCCAGATTGGACAGGGTGGGAGTGAGCAGTTCTTC

v_gene: TRBV7-6
d_gene: -
abundance: -
j_gene: TRBJ2-5
CDR3aa: CASSLGEAETQYF
CDR3nt: TGTGCCAGCAGCTTAGGGGAGGCAGAGACCCAGTACTTC

v_gene: TRBV28
d_gene: -
abundance: -
j_gene: TRBJ1-1
CDR3aa: CASSSTGSWNTEAFF
CDR3nt: TGTGCCAGCAGCTCCACGGGGTCGTGGAACACTGAAGCTTTCTTT

v_gene: TRBV7-8
d_gene: TRBD2
abundance: medium-sized
j_gene: TRBJ2-1
CDR3aa: CASSLGGRTYNEQFF
CDR3nt: TGTGCCAGCAGCTTAGGCGGGAGGACCTACAATGAGCAGTTCTTC

v_gene: TRBV5-1
d_gene: TRBD1
abundance: -
j_gene: TRBJ1-1
CDR3aa: CASSLFPGQGTTEAFF
CDR3nt: TGCGCCAGCAGTCTTTTCCCGGGACAGGGAACGACTGAAGCTTTCTTT

v_gene: TRBV11-2
d_gene: -
abundance: -
j_gene: TRBJ2-1
CDR3aa: CASSRQAYNEQFF
CDR3nt: TGTGCCAGCAGCCGACAGGCGTACAATGAGCAGTTCTTC

v_gene: TRBV11-1
d_gene: TRBD2
abundance: -
j_gene: TRBJ2-2
CDR3aa: CASSLGVGLAENTGELFF
CDR3nt: TGTGCCAGCAGCTTAGGGGTGGGACTAGCGGAAAACACCGGGGAGCTGTTTTTT

v_gene: TRBV7-9
d_gene: TRBD1
abundance: -
j_gene: TRBJ1-4
CDR3aa: CASSDAGGLRATNEKLFF
CDR3nt: TGTGCCAGCAGCGACGCAGGGGGCCTGAGGGCTACTAATGAAAAACTGTTTTTT

v_gene: TRBV18
d_gene: TRBD2
abundance: -
j_gene: TRBJ2-1
CDR3aa: CASSLLTSGGGSYNEQFF
CDR3nt: TGTGCCAGCTCACTCTTGACTAGCGGGGGCGGCTCCTACAATGAGCAGTTCTTC

v_gene: TRBV10-3
d_gene: -
abundance: few
j_gene: TRBJ2-1
CDR3aa: CAISDEGGNYNEQFF
CDR3nt: TGTGCCATCAGTGACGAGGGCGGAAACTACAATGAGCAGTTCTTC

v_gene: TRBV27
d_gene: -
abundance: medium-sized
j_gene: TRBJ2-3
CDR3aa: CASSLQRRSTDTQYF
CDR3nt: TGTGCCAGCAGTTTACAGCGGAGAAGCACAGATACGCAGTATTTT

v_gene: TRBV7-2
d_gene: -
abundance: medium-sized
j_gene: TRBJ2-7
CDR3aa: CASSLVYEQYF
CDR3nt: TGTGCCAGCAGCTTAGTGTACGAGCAGTACTTC

v_gene: TRBV2
d_gene: TRBD1
abundance: medium-sized
j_gene: TRBJ1-1
CDR3aa: CASETGANTEAFF
CDR3nt: TGTGCCAGCGAGACAGGGGCGAACACTGAAGCTTTCTTT

v_gene: TRBV20-1
d_gene: -
abundance: -
j_gene: TRBJ1-3
CDR3aa: CSASYGLLGNTIYF
CDR3nt: TGCAGTGCTAGTTACGGGCTTCTGGGAAACACCATATATTTT

v_gene: TRBV10-2
d_gene: -
abundance: few
j_gene: TRBJ1-1
CDR3aa: CASSYSWTSWTEAFF
CDR3nt: TGTGCCAGCAGTTACTCCTGGACTTCATGGACTGAAGCTTTCTTT

v_gene: TRBV7-8
d_gene: -
abundance: many
j_gene: TRBJ2-3
CDR3aa: CASSHIGADHPDTQYF
CDR3nt: TGTGCCAGCAGCCACATCGGGGCGGATCACCCAGATACGCAGTATTTT

v_gene: TRBV7-1
d_gene: -
abundance: medium-sized
j_gene: TRBJ2-6
CDR3aa: CASSSFPGTDGSSGANVLTF
CDR3nt: TGTGCCAGCAGCTCTTTTCCAGGCACCGACGGGTCCTCTGGGGCCAACGTCCTGACTTTC

v_gene: TRBV10-3
d_gene: -
abundance: few
j_gene: TRBJ2-2
CDR3aa: CVISESVGTSNTGELFF
CDR3nt: TGTGTCATCAGTGAGTCTGTGGGGACTTCGAACACCGGGGAGCTGTTTTTT

v_gene: TRBV7-9
d_gene: -
abundance: medium-sized
j_gene: TRBJ1-1
CDR3aa: CASSLQGFGTEAFF
CDR3nt: TGTGCCAGCAGCTTACAGGGGTTCGGCACTGAAGCTTTCTTT

v_gene: TRBV20-1
d_gene: TRBD1
abundance: -
j_gene: TRBJ1-2
CDR3aa: CSANYLGQDYGYTF
CDR3nt: TGCAGTGCTAATTACCTAGGACAGGACTATGGCTACACCTTC

v_gene: TRBV3-1
d_gene: -
abundance: many
j_gene: TRBJ2-1
CDR3aa: CASSQDVLPYNEQFF
CDR3nt: TGTGCCAGCAGCCAAGATGTACTCCCCTACAATGAGCAGTTCTTC

v_gene: TRBV27
d_gene: -
abundance: -
j_gene: TRBJ2-3
CDR3aa: CARSSVGFTDKQYF
CDR3nt: TGTGCCAGAAGTTCGGTCGGATTCACAGATAAGCAGTATTTT

v_gene: TRBV9
d_gene: -
abundance: many
j_gene: TRBJ1-1
CDR3aa: CASSVQVGGNTEAFF
CDR3nt: TGTGCCAGCAGCGTACAAGTAGGCGGGAACACTGAAGCTTTCTTT

v_gene: TRBV9
d_gene: TRBD2
abundance: many
j_gene: TRBJ2-1
CDR3aa: CASSSSGIAYNEQFF
CDR3nt: TGTGCCAGCAGCTCTAGCGGGATTGCGTACAATGAGCAGTTCTTC

v_gene: TRBV7-8
d_gene: -
abundance: -
j_gene: TRBJ2-7
CDR3aa: CVSSLVGHCTGSYEQYF
CDR3nt: TGTGTCAGCAGCTTAGTCGGACATTGCACAGGGAGCTACGAGCAGTACTTC